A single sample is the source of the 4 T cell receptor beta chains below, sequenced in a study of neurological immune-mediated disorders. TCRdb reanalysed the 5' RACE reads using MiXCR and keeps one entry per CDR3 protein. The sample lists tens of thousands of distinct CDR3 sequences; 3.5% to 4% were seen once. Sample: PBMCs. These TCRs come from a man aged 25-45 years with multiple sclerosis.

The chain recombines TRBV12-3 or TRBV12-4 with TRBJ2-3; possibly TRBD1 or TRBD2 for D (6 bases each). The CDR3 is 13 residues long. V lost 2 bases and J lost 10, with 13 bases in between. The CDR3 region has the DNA TGTGCCAGCAGTTTACAGGAGGGGGATGCGCAGTATTTT. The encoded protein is CASSLQEGDAQYF.

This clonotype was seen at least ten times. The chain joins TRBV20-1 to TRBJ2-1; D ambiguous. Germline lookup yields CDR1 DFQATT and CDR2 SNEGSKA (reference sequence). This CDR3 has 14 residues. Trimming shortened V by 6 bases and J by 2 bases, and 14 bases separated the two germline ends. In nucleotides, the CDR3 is TGCAGTGCACGGCCTCTATGGGCCTACAATGAGCAGTTCTTC. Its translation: CSARPLWAYNEQFF.

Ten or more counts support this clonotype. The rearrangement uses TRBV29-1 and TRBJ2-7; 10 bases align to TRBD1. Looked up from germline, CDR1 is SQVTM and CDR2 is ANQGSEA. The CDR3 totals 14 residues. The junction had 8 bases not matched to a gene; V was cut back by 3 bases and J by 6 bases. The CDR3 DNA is TGCAGCGTTGAGGGCGGGACAGGGGCTATCGAGCAGTACTTC. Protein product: CSVEGGTGAIEQYF.

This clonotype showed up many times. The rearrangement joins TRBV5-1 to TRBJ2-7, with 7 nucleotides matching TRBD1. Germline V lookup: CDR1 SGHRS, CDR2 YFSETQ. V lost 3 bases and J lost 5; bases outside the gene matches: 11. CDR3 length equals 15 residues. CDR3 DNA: TGCGCCAGCAGCTCCTCGAGGACAGGAACCAACGAGCAGTACTTC. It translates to CASSSSRTGTNEQYF.